This T cell receptor beta chain was sequenced in a study of tumor-infiltrating lymphocytes in primary liver carcinoma. CDR3 length: 14 residues. The germline CDR1 and CDR2 sequences are SQVTM and ANQGSEA. From unsorted bulk tissue weighing roughly 18-31 mg, DNA and RNA were co-extracted. Primary liver carcinoma, confirmed by histopathology, was surgically resected. Each sampled tumor had five separate regions taken from it. Tumor samples each held over 80% viable tumor cells. A constant-region primer primed TCR beta cDNA synthesis from 500 ng of total RNA. Employing slightly modified ARM-PCR, three nested multiplex PCR rounds were run, and these gave rise to the TCR beta libraries. TRBV1-TRBV30 forward primers paired with a C-beta reverse primer drove the first two PCR rounds, approximately 11 cycles each. TCRdb analysed the multiplex PCR reads with MiXCR anew, one entry per CDR3 protein. The table shows 70,000 to 95,000 distinct CDR3 sequences, with approximately 74% occurring only once.

Details on this clonotype: As yet, its antigen is unknown. One end of the junction varies from germline; a read error may be responsible.

Study conclusions and caveats: Just about 7.5-25% of leading clones were found in every one of five regions.

Material for sequencing was liver tumor tissue from sampling region 4. Sample subset: tumor region T4, right-lateral pole. This receptor was identified in a man aged 35 to 55 with primary liver carcinoma and hepatitis B virus infection. The chain joins TRBV29-1 to TRBJ2-3, with D perhaps TRBD2 (6 bases). Here the CDR3 reads CSVSGVPVRDSQYF. CDR3 bases: TGCAGCGTTTCGGGAGTGCCGGTGAGAGATTCGCAGTATTTT.